The 5 T cell receptor beta chains below come from one sample, sequenced in a study of CD8 T cells in ankylosing spondylitis. TCRdb itself ran the 5' RACE reads through MiXCR, one entry per CDR3 protein. Seen here are around 150,000 distinct CDR3 sequences, around 19% observed once, and the top ten hold approximately 7.6%. Input material: blood, either unsorted or a sorted T cell fraction (not recorded which). These TCRs come from a male donor with ankylosing spondylitis or in good health (not recorded which).

This clonotype was observed many times. The chain couples TRBV5-4 to TRBJ1-2, with D unclear. In germline, CDR1 is SGHNT, CDR2 YYREEE (reference sequence). The ends were cut back, 4 bases at V and 2 bases at J, with 6 bases in the middle. This CDR3 has 12 amino acids. CDR3 sequence reads: CASSPENYGYTF. Here the CDR3 DNA reads TGTGCCAGCAGCCCAGAAAACTATGGCTACACCTTC.

The V call is TRBV12-5, the J call TRBJ2-1; D not certain. The CDR3 spans 11 residues. V dropped 7 bases and J dropped 11 bases, with 12 bases sitting between them. CDR1 LGHNT and CDR2 FRNRAP come from the germline V gene. This CDR3 reads CASDLRLKQFF. Written as DNA, the CDR3 is TGTGCTAGTGATCTCCGACTGAAGCAGTTCTTC.

This clonotype was found a few times. This chain joins TRBV2 and TRBJ2-4; 13 positions match TRBD2. Per germline, CDR1 SNHLY and CDR2 FYNNEI. The length of the CDR3 is 12 residues. The V segment lost 8 bases and the J segment 12 bases; nucleotides outside the gene matches: 4. DNA of the CDR3: TGTGCCAGCGGACTAGCGGGAGACCGTCAGTACTTC. It translates to CASGLAGDRQYF.

This clonotype came up a few times. The junction does not match germline at one end; this may be a read error. J is TRBJ2-3 and V is TRBV12-3 or TRBV12-4; 14 positions agree with TRBD2. The CDR3 spans 18 residues. CDR3 in DNA: TGTGCCTGCAGCACCGGGACTAGCGGGAGAGCGGGCACAGATACGCAGTATTTT. Protein sequence: CACSTGTSGRAGTDTQYF.

This clonotype was observed many times. The chain carries TRBV6-1 and TRBJ2-3; D ambiguous. Germline loops: CDR1 MNHNS, CDR2 SASEGT. With 7 bases removed from V and 4 bases from J, the gap between germline ends came to 15 bases. The CDR3 loop spans 14 amino acids. CDR3 amino acids: CASTRGGKADTQYF. As DNA, the CDR3 is TGTGCCAGCACTCGCGGCGGTAAGGCAGATACGCAGTATTTT.